Sequencing of this TCR beta chain was carried out in a study of T cell changes during pregnancy in multiple sclerosis. Assay: immunoSEQ multiplex PCR; the TCRdb copy retains only in-frame clones and omits some. This sample yields about 88,000 clones, of which roughly 90% are seen a single time; approximately 1.4% belongs to the top ten. The receptor was isolated from a female donor with multiple sclerosis, enrolled in a pregnancy study. Specimen: peripheral blood, collected in the first trimester of pregnancy.

CDR3 coding DNA: TGTGCCAGCAGCTTAGGCCGGGGGGGCAACTATGGCTACACCTTC. It specifies CASSLGRGGNYGYTF. V is TRBV7-9 and J is TRBJ1-2; possible D gene TRBD1, 6 bases. This CDR3 spans 15 amino acids. The germline V and J ends were trimmed by 1 base and 2 bases, with 11 bases remaining between them. Germline V gives CDR1 SEHNR, CDR2 FQNEAQ (reference sequence). Based on the CDR3 plus reference TRBV7-9 and TRBJ1-2, the full variable domain is DTGVSQNPRHKITKRGQNVTFRCDPISEHNRLYWYRQTLGQGPEFLTYFQNEAQLEKSRLLSDRFSAERPKGSFSTLEIQRTEQGDSAMYLCASSLGRGGNYGYTFGSGTRLTVV.